The clone carrying this T cell receptor (beta chain) came up once. The data originate from a study of blood T cell repertoires in COVID-19. Looking at the study overall: Samples of COVID-19 (acute and convalescent) were obtained from the United States, Italy and Spain. PBMCs, B-cell-depleted T cells, or T cells were the source of the cDNA or gDNA that made up the material.

As originally analysed: The assay estimated nucleated cells by amplifying reference gene primers. Assay: immunoSEQ multiplex PCR; the TCRdb copy retains only in-frame clones and omits some. V, J and clone size reflect that table, while D and trimming were determined from the DNA. In the table there are tens of thousands of clones, 84% of which are singletons. The V end was cut by 0 bases, the J end by 0 bases, with 10 bases between. The CDR3 is 16 amino acids. Germline-derived CDR1 and CDR2 are SGDLS and YYNGEE. Sequencing was carried out using peripheral blood. The genes are TRBV9 and TRBJ2-1; maybe TRBD2 (7 bases). This TCR was sampled from a human donor in a cohort sampled during active COVID-19. CDR3 coding DNA: TGTGCCAGCAGCGTAGTGGGAGGGGGCTCCTACAATGAGCAGTTCTTC. This translates into CASSVVGGGSYNEQFF.